This record covers a single T cell receptor (beta chain). This record comes from a study of shared T cell receptors in the human thymus. Trimming shortened V by 0 bases and J by 1 base, and 12 bases separated the two germline ends. The CDR3 has 16 amino acids. The V gene's germline CDR1 is SGDLS and CDR2 YYNGEE. The method was immunoSEQ multiplex PCR; TCRdb's version includes in-frame clones alone and lacks a portion of them. The sample lists over 450,000 clones; around three quarters were seen once. The same data also went into a second study, on human thymus T cells. As reported in that work: Thymic tissue was derived from resections collected during corrective heart surgery. Use of V and J genes seemed skewed within the thymic and blood repertoires. What related research reported was that thymic repertoires overlapped highly among unrelated individuals.

The sequenced material came from thymocytes. This sequence joins TRBV9 and TRBJ2-3, with D unresolved. This sequence originates from a boy under two years old with a congenital heart defect. The CDR3: CASSVEASRGTDTQYF. CDR3 nucleotide sequence: TGTGCCAGCAGCGTAGAGGCCAGCCGGGGCACAGATACGCAGTATTTT.